This T cell receptor (beta chain) appears in the sequencing data of a study of shared clonotypes between healthy human individuals. With respect to this clone: The antigen is unknown.

Using immunoSEQ multiplex PCR, the repertoire was profiled, and TCRdb retains in-frame clones only, with some absent. The table has millions of clones, roughly nine tenths seen once. Division of CD4+ cells produced a CD45RA+ naive subset and a CD45RA-negative memory subset. From germline, CDR1 is SNHLY and CDR2 FYNNEI. The length of the CDR3 is 15 residues. V was shortened by 6 bases and J by 3 bases, with 14 bases between the two germline ends. Study-wide results and caveats: Clonotype sharing across a few donors was observed for around 5% of naive CD4 clonotypes.

This clonotype was obtained from a young man in good health. The sample comprised naive CD4+ T cells sorted from blood. Subset described: CD45RA+ positively selected. This chain links TRBV2 with TRBJ1-4; D gene unclear. The CDR3 nucleotides are TGTGCCAGCAGGTCCTCGGCCGGGGCTAATGAAAAACTGTTTTTT. As protein: CASRSSAGANEKLFF.